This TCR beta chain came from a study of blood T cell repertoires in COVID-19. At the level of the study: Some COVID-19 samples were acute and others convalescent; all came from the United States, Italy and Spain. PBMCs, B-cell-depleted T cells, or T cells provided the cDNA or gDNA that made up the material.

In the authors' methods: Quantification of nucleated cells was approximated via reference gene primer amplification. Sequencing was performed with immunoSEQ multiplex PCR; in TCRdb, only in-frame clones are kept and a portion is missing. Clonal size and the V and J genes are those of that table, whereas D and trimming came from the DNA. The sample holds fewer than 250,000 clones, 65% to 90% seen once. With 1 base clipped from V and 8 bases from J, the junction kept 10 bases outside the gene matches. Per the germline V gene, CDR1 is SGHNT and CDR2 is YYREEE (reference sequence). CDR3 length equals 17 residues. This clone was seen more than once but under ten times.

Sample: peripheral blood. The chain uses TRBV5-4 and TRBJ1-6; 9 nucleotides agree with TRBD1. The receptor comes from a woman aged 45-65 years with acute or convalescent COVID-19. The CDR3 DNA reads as TGTGCCAGCAGCTTGTCCGTGACAGGGGGAGGAGATTCACCCCTCCACTTT. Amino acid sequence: CASSLSVTGGGDSPLHF.